This T cell receptor (beta chain) derives from a study of response to subunit inactivated influenza vaccine. Study-wide findings and caveats: The authors suggested that few new T cells are recruited per seasonal influenza vaccination.

TCRdb passed the RT-PCR reads through MiXCR, listing each CDR3 protein once. The sample has 540,000 or so distinct CDR3 sequences; under 15% are singletons. This clonotype was picked up a small number of times. Its antigen remains unknown. This sequence originates from a man aged 50-59 years who received an inactivated influenza vaccine. Material: PBMCs from blood, obtained 45 days after vaccination.

The CDR3 is CASSLGSAGGRGEQFF. As DNA, the CDR3 is TGTGCCAGCAGCTTAGGTTCCGCGGGGGGTAGGGGGGAGCAGTTCTTC. This chain connects TRBV7-6 to TRBJ2-1; 8 bases line up with TRBD2. Germline trimming cut 1 base from V and 10 bases from J; bases unmatched to any gene: 12. In germline, CDR1 is SGHVS, CDR2 FNYEAQ. The CDR3 totals 16 residues.